This T cell receptor (beta chain) stems from a study of cytomegalovirus exposure and HLA in healthy donors. CDR3 length equals 14 residues. V shed 4 bases and J shed 8 bases, with 18 bases lying between them. Germline CDR1 reads SGHDT; CDR2 reads YYEEEE. Researchers ran the PCR with 60 Vbeta and 13 Jbeta primers. Sequenced by immunoSEQ multiplex PCR; TCRdb stores in-frame clones only, minus some. This repertoire includes about 88,000 clones. Likely unrecorded immune exposures existed in these nominally healthy donors. This chain joins TRBV5-6 and TRBJ1-2; D remains ambiguous. The clonotype originates from a girl under 18 in good health and CMV-seropositive. Sequencing input: PBMCs. This CDR3 is CASSPPAGKRGYTF. CDR3 nucleotides: TGTGCCAGCAGCCCCCCGGCGGGGAAACGGGGCTACACCTTC.